The 2 T cell receptor beta chains listed next were all sequenced from one sample in a study of T-cell memory formation after mild COVID-19. TCRdb re-called the 5' RACE reads with MiXCR, one entry per CDR3 protein. The table lists about 290,000 distinct CDR3 sequences, 15% to 20% of them singletons. The sequenced sample consisted of PBMCs or a T cell subset sorted from them (not recorded which). The receptor source for this set is a man younger than 35 who had mild COVID-19 (a few samples of this study predate the infection). Cell type and time point are not known.

The V and J genes are TRBV19 and TRBJ2-3; D call uncertain. CDR1 is LNHDA, CDR2 SQIVND, per germline (reference sequence). The CDR3 covers 12 residues. Trimming took off 6 bases at V and 5 bases at J, with 9 bases between the two ends. The CDR3, as DNA: TGTGCCAGTAGCATACGAGGAGATACGCAGTATTTT. It yields the protein CASSIRGDTQYF.

In its sample, this clonotype was seen many times. This chain connects TRBV5-1 to TRBJ2-2; D not resolved. Per germline, CDR1 SGHRS and CDR2 YFSETQ. CDR3 size: 15 residues. V lost 4 bases, J lost 0 bases, and 10 bases lay in between. DNA of the CDR3: TGCGCCAGCAGCGAGGACGGTCCGAACACCGGGGAGCTGTTTTTT. Encoded protein: CASSEDGPNTGELFF.